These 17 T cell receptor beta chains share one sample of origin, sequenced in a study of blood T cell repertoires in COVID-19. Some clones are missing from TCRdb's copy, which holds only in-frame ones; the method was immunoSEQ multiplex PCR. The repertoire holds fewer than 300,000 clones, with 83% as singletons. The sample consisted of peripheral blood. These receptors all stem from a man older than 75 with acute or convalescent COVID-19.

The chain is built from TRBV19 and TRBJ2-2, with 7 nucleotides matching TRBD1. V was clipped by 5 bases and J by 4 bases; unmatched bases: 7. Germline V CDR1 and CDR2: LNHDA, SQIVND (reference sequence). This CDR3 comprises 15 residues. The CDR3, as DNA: TGTGCCAGTAGTCCGCTGGGACAGCCCACCGGGGAGCTGTTTTTT. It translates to CASSPLGQPTGELFF.

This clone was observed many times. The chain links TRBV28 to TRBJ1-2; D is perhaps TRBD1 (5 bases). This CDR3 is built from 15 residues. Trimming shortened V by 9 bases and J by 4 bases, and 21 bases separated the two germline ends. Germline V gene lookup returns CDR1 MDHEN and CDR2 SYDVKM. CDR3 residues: CASHRRFSIGYGYTF. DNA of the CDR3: TGTGCCAGTCACAGGCGGTTTAGCATTGGCTATGGCTACACCTTC.

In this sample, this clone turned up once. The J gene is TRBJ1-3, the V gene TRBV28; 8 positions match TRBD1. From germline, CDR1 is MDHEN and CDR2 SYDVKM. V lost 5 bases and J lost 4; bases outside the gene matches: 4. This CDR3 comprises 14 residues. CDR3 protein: CASSTTGGGNTIYF. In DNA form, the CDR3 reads TGTGCCAGCAGTACAACAGGGGGAGGAAACACCATATATTTT.

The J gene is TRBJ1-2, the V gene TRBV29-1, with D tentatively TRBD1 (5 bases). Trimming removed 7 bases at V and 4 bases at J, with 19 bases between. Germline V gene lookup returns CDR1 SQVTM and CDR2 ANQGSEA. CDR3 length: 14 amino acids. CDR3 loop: CSALPAGDGYGYTF. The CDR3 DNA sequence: TGCAGCGCTCTACCGGCGGGGGACGGCTATGGCTACACCTTC. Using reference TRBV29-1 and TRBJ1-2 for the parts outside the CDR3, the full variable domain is SAVISQKPSRDICQRGTSLTIQCQVDSQVTMMFWYRQQPGQSLTLIATANQGSEATYESGFVIDKFPISRPNLTFSTLTVSNMSPEDSSIYLCSALPAGDGYGYTFGSGTRLTVV.

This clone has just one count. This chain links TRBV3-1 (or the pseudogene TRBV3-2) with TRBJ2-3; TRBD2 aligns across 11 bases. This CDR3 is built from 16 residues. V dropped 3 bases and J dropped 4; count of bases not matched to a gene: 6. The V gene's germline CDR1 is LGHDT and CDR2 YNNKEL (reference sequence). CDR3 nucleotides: TGTGCCAGCAGCCATTCACTAGCGGGGGCCCCAGATACGCAGTATTTT. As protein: CASSHSLAGAPDTQYF.

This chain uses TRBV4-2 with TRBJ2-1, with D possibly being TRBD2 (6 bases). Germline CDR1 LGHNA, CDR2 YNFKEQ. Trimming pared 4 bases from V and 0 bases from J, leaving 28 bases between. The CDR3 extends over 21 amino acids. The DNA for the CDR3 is TGTGCCAGCAGCCTTCGGTGGATGGGACTTACCTTAGCTAGCTCCTACAATGAGCAGTTCTTC. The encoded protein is CASSLRWMGLTLASSYNEQFF.

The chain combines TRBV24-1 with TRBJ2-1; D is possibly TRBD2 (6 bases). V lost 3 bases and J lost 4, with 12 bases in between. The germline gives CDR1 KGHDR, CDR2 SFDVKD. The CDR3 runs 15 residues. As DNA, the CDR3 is TGTGCCACCAGTGATCAAAAGGCGGGGTACAATGAGCAGTTCTTC. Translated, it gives CATSDQKAGYNEQFF.

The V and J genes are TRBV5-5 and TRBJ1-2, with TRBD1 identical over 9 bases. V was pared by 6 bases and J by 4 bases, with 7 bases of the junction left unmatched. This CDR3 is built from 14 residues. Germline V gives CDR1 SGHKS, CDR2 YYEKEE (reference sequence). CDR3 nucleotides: TGTGCCAGCACCCCAGGACAGGGGTTCTATGGCTACACCTTC. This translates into CASTPGQGFYGYTF.

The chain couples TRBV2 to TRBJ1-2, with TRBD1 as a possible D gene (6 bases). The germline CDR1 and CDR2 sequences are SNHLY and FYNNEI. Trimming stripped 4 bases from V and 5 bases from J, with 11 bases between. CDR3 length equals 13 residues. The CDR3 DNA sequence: TGTGCCAGCAGTGGACAGGACGATTATGGCTACACCTTC. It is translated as CASSGQDDYGYTF. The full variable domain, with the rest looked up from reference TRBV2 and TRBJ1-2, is EPEVTQTPSHQVTQMGQEVILRCVPISNHLYFYWYRQILGQKVEFLVSFYNNEISEKSEIFDDQFSVERPDGSNFTLKIRSTKLEDSAMYFCASSGQDDYGYTFGSGTRLTVV.

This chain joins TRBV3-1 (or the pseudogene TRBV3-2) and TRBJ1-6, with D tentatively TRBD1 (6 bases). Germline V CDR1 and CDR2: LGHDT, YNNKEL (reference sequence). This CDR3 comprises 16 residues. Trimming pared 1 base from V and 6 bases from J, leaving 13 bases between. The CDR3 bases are TGTGCCAGCAGCCAAGTACGGGGGGCGAGTAATTCACCCCTCCACTTT. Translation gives CASSQVRGASNSPLHF.

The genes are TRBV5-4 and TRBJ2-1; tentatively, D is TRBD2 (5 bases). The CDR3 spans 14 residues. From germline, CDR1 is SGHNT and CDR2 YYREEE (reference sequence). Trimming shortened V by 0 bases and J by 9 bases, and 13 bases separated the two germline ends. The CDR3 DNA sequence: TGTGCCAGCAGCTTGGCCTATCCGGCGGGTGAGCAGTTCTTC. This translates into CASSLAYPAGEQFF. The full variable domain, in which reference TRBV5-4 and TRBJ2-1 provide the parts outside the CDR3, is ETGVTQSPTHLIKTRGQQVTLRCSSQSGHNTVSWYQQALGQGPQFIFQYYREEENGRGNFPPRFSGLQFPNYSSELNVNALELDDSALYLCASSLAYPAGEQFFGPGTRLTVL.

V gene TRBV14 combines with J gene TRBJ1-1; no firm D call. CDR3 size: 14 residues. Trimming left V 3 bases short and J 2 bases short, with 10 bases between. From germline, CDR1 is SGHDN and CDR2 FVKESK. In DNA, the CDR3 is TGTGCCAGCAGCCATCATCTGCGAAACACTGAAGCTTTCTTT. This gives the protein CASSHHLRNTEAFF.

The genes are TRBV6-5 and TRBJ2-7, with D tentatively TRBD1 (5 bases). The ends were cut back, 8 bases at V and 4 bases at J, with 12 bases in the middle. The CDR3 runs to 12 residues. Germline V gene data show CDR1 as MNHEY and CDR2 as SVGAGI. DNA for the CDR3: TGTGCCAGCCTATTCCAGGGTTACGAGCAGTACTTC. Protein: CASLFQGYEQYF.

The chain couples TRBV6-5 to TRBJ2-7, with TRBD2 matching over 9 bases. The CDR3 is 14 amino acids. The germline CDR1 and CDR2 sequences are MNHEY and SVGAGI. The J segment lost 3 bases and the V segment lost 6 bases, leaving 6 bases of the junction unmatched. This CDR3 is CASRTSGEIYEQYF. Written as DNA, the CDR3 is TGTGCCAGCAGGACTAGCGGCGAAATCTACGAGCAGTACTTC.

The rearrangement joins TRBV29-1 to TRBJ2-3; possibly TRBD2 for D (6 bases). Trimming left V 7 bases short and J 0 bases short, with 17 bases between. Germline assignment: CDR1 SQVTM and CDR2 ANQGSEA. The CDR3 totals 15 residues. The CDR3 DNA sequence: TGCAGCGCCGGAGGGGTGAGTGCTAGCACAGATACGCAGTATTTT. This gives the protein CSAGGVSASTDTQYF.

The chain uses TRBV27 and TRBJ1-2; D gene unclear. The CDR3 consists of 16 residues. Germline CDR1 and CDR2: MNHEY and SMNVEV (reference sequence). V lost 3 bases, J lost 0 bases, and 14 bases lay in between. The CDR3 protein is CASSLQKTGANYGYTF. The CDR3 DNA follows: TGTGCCAGCAGTTTGCAGAAAACCGGGGCTAACTATGGCTACACCTTC.

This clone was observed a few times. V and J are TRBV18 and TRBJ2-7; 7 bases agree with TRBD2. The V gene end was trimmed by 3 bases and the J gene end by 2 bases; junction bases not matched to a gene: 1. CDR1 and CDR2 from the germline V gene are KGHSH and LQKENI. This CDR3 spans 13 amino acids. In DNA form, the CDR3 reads TGTGCCAGCTCACCGGGGAGGGCCTACGAGCAGTACTTC. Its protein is CASSPGRAYEQYF. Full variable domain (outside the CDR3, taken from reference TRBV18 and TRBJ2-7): NAGVMQNPRHLVRRRGQEARLRCSPMKGHSHVYWYRQLPEEGLKFMVYLQKENIIDESGMPKERFSAEFPKEGPSILRIQQVVRGDSAAYFCASSPGRAYEQYFGPGTRLTVT.